This passage covers 27 T cell receptor beta chains from one sample sequenced in a study of T cell repertoires in cytomegalovirus infection. TCRdb reprocessed the reads via MiXCR and lists one record per CDR3 protein. The profile shows about 46,000 distinct CDR3 sequences, 20% to 25% of them singletons. These receptors are not linked to any known antigen. The material sequenced was PBMCs, sequenced either directly or after in vitro stimulation (not recorded which). The receptors shown here come from a human donor in good health (CMV status not recorded). Some clones in this sample may be carry-over from other donors' samples.

The rearrangement uses TRBV7-2 and TRBJ1-2; a possible D gene is TRBD1 (5 bases). V was pared by 5 bases and J by 4 bases, with 17 bases between. The V gene's germline CDR1 is SGHTA and CDR2 FQGNSA. The CDR3 has 15 residues. CDR3 residues: CASSPSGQGPYGYTF. The CDR3 DNA reads as TGTGCCAGCAGCCCCAGCGGGCAGGGACCCTATGGCTACACCTTC.

As DNA, the CDR3 is TGCGCCAGCAAGGTGGGACTAGAAGGTCATGAGCAGTTCTTC. Translation: CASKVGLEGHEQFF. V usage is TRBV5-1 and J usage is TRBJ2-1, with 8 bases matching TRBD2. Germline V gene lookup returns CDR1 SGHRS and CDR2 YFSETQ. CDR3 size: 14 residues. Trimming removed 6 bases from V and 8 bases from J; junction bases left unmatched: 10. The full variable domain, rest sourced from reference TRBV5-1 and TRBJ2-1, is KAGVTQTPRYLIKTRGQQVTLSCSPISGHRSVSWYQQTPGQGLQFLFEYFSETQRNKGNFPGRFSGRQFSNSRSEMNVSTLELGDSALYLCASKVGLEGHEQFFGPGTRLTVL.

This clonotype showed up just a few times. CDR3 amino acids: CASSLTGGGETQYF. Here the CDR3 DNA reads TGTGCCAGCAGCTTGACAGGGGGCGGGGAGACCCAGTACTTC. The gene calls are TRBV7-6 and TRBJ2-5; 10 nucleotides agree with TRBD1. Trimming removed 3 bases from V and 5 bases from J; junction bases left unmatched: 3. Germline V lookup: CDR1 SGHVS, CDR2 FNYEAQ. This CDR3 is built from 14 residues.

The J gene is TRBJ2-6, the V gene TRBV4-1, with TRBD2 identical over 7 bases. The CDR3 covers 17 residues. The germline gives CDR1 MGHRA, CDR2 YSYEKL. The V gene end was trimmed by 4 bases and the J gene end by 4 bases; junction bases not matched to a gene: 10. CDR3 sequence (DNA): TGCGCCAGCAGCCGCGCGCCCGGGGGGTTGGGGGCCAACGTCCTGACTTTC. This codes for CASSRAPGGLGANVLTF.

Many counts were recorded for this clonotype. This chain links TRBV2 with TRBJ1-5; tentatively, D is TRBD1 (5 bases). CDR3 length: 14 residues. The ends were cut back, 8 bases at V and 6 bases at J, with 17 bases in the middle. Germline loops: CDR1 SNHLY, CDR2 FYNNEI. The CDR3 loop reads CASPTRARVQPQHF. CDR3 sequence (DNA): TGTGCCAGCCCTACGAGAGCCAGGGTTCAGCCCCAGCATTTT.

This clonotype was recorded at least ten times. The genes are TRBV19 and TRBJ2-2; tentative D call: TRBD2 (5 bases). The CDR3 runs to 14 residues. Germline CDR1 reads LNHDA; CDR2 reads SQIVND (reference sequence). Trimming shortened V by 5 bases and J by 6 bases, and 13 bases separated the two germline ends. CDR3 protein: CASSSGLGSGELFF. The CDR3 bases are TGTGCCAGTAGTTCGGGGTTGGGGTCCGGGGAGCTGTTTTTT.

This chain uses TRBV2 with TRBJ1-2, with D perhaps TRBD1 (5 bases). V shed 6 bases and J shed 0 bases, with 14 bases lying between them. The CDR3 length is 15 residues. Germline CDR1 is SNHLY and CDR2 is FYNNEI. CDR3 protein: CASRRDGAANYGYTF. CDR3 nucleotide sequence: TGTGCCAGCAGGAGGGACGGAGCTGCTAACTATGGCTACACCTTC. The variable domain in full, completed from reference TRBV2 and TRBJ1-2, reads EPEVTQTPSHQVTQMGQEVILRCVPISNHLYFYWYRQILGQKVEFLVSFYNNEISEKSEIFDDQFSVERPDGSNFTLKIRSTKLEDSAMYFCASRRDGAANYGYTFGSGTRLTVV.

This clonotype has at least ten counts. V is TRBV7-8 and J is TRBJ1-2; the D is unclear. This CDR3 has 14 residues. CDR1 SGHVS and CDR2 FQNEAQ come from the germline V gene. Trimming took off 5 bases at V and 7 bases at J, with 17 bases between the two ends. The CDR3 region is CASSPGLEVPGYTF. Here the CDR3 DNA reads TGTGCCAGCAGCCCCGGTCTTGAGGTACCTGGCTACACCTTC.

The chain recombines TRBV12-3 or TRBV12-4 with TRBJ2-5, with D possibly being TRBD2 (7 bases). The CDR3 contains 15 residues. The ends were cut back, 7 bases at V and 5 bases at J, with 20 bases in the middle. The CDR3 sequence: CASTLQRGGGETQYF. CDR3 in DNA: TGTGCCAGCACCCTACAACGAGGGGGAGGGGAGACCCAGTACTTC.

This sequence joins TRBV3-1 and TRBJ1-6; 8 nucleotides line up with TRBD1. V gave up 1 base and J gave up 10 bases; unmatched junction bases: 6. Germline V gives CDR1 LGHDT, CDR2 YNNKEL (reference sequence). CDR3 length equals 15 residues. CDR3: CASSQGTGTGSPLHF. DNA of the CDR3: TGTGCCAGCAGCCAAGGGACAGGGACTGGGTCACCCCTCCACTTT. Filled out from reference TRBV3-1 and TRBJ1-6, the complete variable domain reads DTAVSQTPKYLVTQMGNDKSIKCEQNLGHDTMYWYKQDSKKFLKIMFSYNNKELIINETVPNRFSPKSPDKAHLNLHINSLELGDSAVYFCASSQGTGTGSPLHFGNGTRLTVT.

In its sample, this clonotype was seen many times. V is TRBV7-6 and J is TRBJ2-5; D is unresolved. Trimming left V 3 bases short and J 0 bases short, with 11 bases between. CDR3 size: 15 residues. Germline CDR1 reads SGHVS; CDR2 reads FNYEAQ. This chain's CDR3 is CASSFNLGDQETQYF. DNA for the CDR3: TGTGCCAGCAGCTTTAATCTTGGCGACCAAGAGACCCAGTACTTC.

This clonotype has ten or more counts. The chain couples TRBV5-1 to TRBJ2-1; no clear D. With 8 bases removed from V and 7 bases from J, the gap between germline ends came to 25 bases. The CDR3 spans 16 residues. Germline lookup yields CDR1 SGHRS and CDR2 YFSETQ. The CDR3 bases are TGCGCCAGGGTACTATACCGGGCCAAGGGAAAAAATGAGCAGTTCTTC. Protein sequence: CARVLYRAKGKNEQFF.

There are many counts of this clonotype. The chain couples TRBV10-3 to TRBJ2-7, with TRBD2 matching over 10 bases. Trimming at V came to 1 base and at J to 5 bases, leaving 11 bases not matched to a gene. The CDR3 totals 17 residues. Germline loops: CDR1 ENHRY, CDR2 SYGVKD. The CDR3 protein is CAISELSSGRTIHEQYF. CDR3 in DNA: TGTGCCATCAGTGAGTTGTCTAGCGGGAGAACCATCCACGAGCAGTACTTC.

This clonotype was seen at least ten times. The chain has TRBV15 and TRBJ2-2, with D unresolved. This CDR3 comprises 14 residues. V was pared by 5 bases and J by 6 bases, with 13 bases between. Germline V CDR1 and CDR2: LNHNV, YYDKDF (reference sequence). Here the CDR3 DNA reads TGTGCCACCAGCCCCATCCGGTTGGCCGGGGAGCTGTTTTTT. Its protein product is CATSPIRLAGELFF. Full variable domain (outside the CDR3, taken from reference TRBV15 and TRBJ2-2): DAMVIQNPRYQVTQFGKPVTLSCSQTLNHNVMYWYQQKSSQAPKLLFHYYDKDFNNEADTPDNFQSRRPNTSFCFLDIRSPGLGDTAMYLCATSPIRLAGELFFGEGSRLTVL.

This clonotype was detected only a few times. This chain links TRBV20-1 with TRBJ2-1, with D possibly matching TRBD2 (6 bases). CDR1 DFQATT and CDR2 SNEGSKA come from the germline V gene (reference sequence). Trimming took 6 bases from V and 1 from J, leaving 22 bases between them. The CDR3 has 17 amino acids. The CDR3 reads CSAPNGRMGGSYNEQFF. The DNA for the CDR3 is TGCAGTGCCCCGAACGGACGGATGGGGGGATCCTACAATGAGCAGTTCTTC.

This clonotype has a count of ten or more. This chain links TRBV12-3 or TRBV12-4 with TRBJ2-7; D unclear. The CDR3 loop spans 14 amino acids. The V end lost 5 bases, the J end lost 6 bases, and 17 bases lay between the germline ends. CDR3 region: CASSQTALPAEQYF. In DNA, the CDR3 is TGTGCCAGCAGTCAGACTGCGCTACCGGCCGAGCAGTACTTC.

This chain links TRBV2 with TRBJ1-1, with D uncertain. The V gene lost 4 bases and the J gene lost 11 bases, with 14 bases spanning the gap. This CDR3 comprises 12 residues. Germline-derived CDR1 and CDR2 are SNHLY and FYNNEI. The CDR3 region has the DNA TGTGCCAGCAGTGGGAGGATCGGTTGGGCTTTCTTT. Its translation is CASSGRIGWAFF.

This clonotype was seen at least ten times. This sequence joins TRBV2 and TRBJ2-5, with D perhaps TRBD1 or TRBD2 (5 bases each). Germline lookup yields CDR1 SNHLY and CDR2 FYNNEI. The CDR3 sequence is 13 residues long. V was shortened by 5 bases and J by 5 bases, with 12 bases between the two germline ends. The CDR3 DNA sequence: TGTGCCAGCAGTCCTGGGACGGCGGAGACCCAGTACTTC. It yields the protein CASSPGTAETQYF. The full variable domain, with the rest looked up from reference TRBV2 and TRBJ2-5, is EPEVTQTPSHQVTQMGQEVILRCVPISNHLYFYWYRQILGQKVEFLVSFYNNEISEKSEIFDDQFSVERPDGSNFTLKIRSTKLEDSAMYFCASSPGTAETQYFGPGTRLLVL.

This rearrangement joins TRBV9 to TRBJ1-1, with D hard to call. Trimming shortened V by 1 base and J by 4 bases, and 8 bases separated the two germline ends. The CDR3 spans 13 residues. Looked up from germline, CDR1 is SGDLS and CDR2 is YYNGEE. CDR3 sequence reads: CASSVQWGTEAFF. CDR3 coding DNA: TGTGCCAGCAGCGTACAGTGGGGCACTGAAGCTTTCTTT.

By share, this clonotype counts as medium-sized. The gene calls are TRBV20-1 and TRBJ2-7; a possible D gene is TRBD2 (5 bases). This CDR3 is 18 amino acids long. CDR1 is DFQATT and CDR2 is SNEGSKA in the germline V gene (reference sequence). With 5 bases removed from V and 4 bases from J, the gap between germline ends came to 30 bases. The CDR3 bases are TGCAGTGCTGAGGCCGGGAACACCCACAAATTGTTAAAGTACGAGCAGTACTTC. This translates into CSAEAGNTHKLLKYEQYF.

This clonotype was detected only a few times. The J gene is TRBJ2-2, the V gene TRBV10-3, with TRBD2 matching over 10 bases. V shed 4 bases and J 0 bases; nucleotides not matched to a gene: 2. The CDR3 runs to 16 residues. Germline-derived CDR1 and CDR2 are ENHRY and SYGVKD. Written as DNA, the CDR3 is TGTGCCATCAGTGCTAGCGGGGGAACGAACACCGGGGAGCTGTTTTTT. It translates to CAISASGGTNTGELFF.

The J gene is TRBJ1-3, the V gene TRBV6-5; D possibly corresponds to TRBD1 (5 bases). This CDR3 region has 17 residues. Trimming took off 6 bases at V and 0 bases at J, with 18 bases between the two ends. CDR1 and CDR2 from the germline V gene are MNHEY and SVGAGI. CDR3 region: CASRRGVGLGSGNTIYF. The CDR3 bases are TGTGCCAGCAGGCGGGGGGTCGGGCTGGGCTCTGGAAACACCATATATTTT.

The gene calls are TRBV20-1 and TRBJ1-2; perhaps TRBD1 as D (6 bases). The V gene's germline CDR1 is DFQATT and CDR2 SNEGSKA (reference sequence). This CDR3 is built from 15 residues. V was clipped by 3 bases and J by 2 bases, with 16 bases between them. As DNA, the CDR3 is TGCAGTGCTAGCCTACAGGGTCCCTCGAACTATGGCTACACCTTC. It yields the protein CSASLQGPSNYGYTF.

Note on this clonotype: The junction differs from germline at one of its ends, possibly a read error. The chain links TRBV19 to TRBJ1-1, with 7 positions matching TRBD1. Germline lookup yields CDR1 LNHDA and CDR2 SQIVND (reference sequence). CDR3 size: 14 residues. The CDR3 nucleotides read TGTGCCAGTAGTACAGGACAGGCGAACACTGAAGCTTCCTTT. This encodes CASSTGQANTEASF.

The rearrangement links TRBV4-2 to TRBJ2-1; 8 bases line up with TRBD2. The germline V gene has CDR1 LGHNA and CDR2 YNFKEQ. CDR3 size: 15 residues. V shed 3 bases, J shed 5 bases, and the junction held 6 bases outside the gene matches. CDR3: CASSHDGGANNEQFF. CDR3 sequence (DNA): TGTGCCAGCAGCCACGACGGGGGGGCAAACAATGAGCAGTTCTTC.

This chain uses TRBV9 with TRBJ2-2; weak D call: TRBD2 (6 bases). CDR3 size: 15 residues. V shed 3 bases and J shed 1 base, with 10 bases lying between them. The germline CDR1 and CDR2 sequences are SGDLS and YYNGEE. Here the CDR3 reads CASSARDLNTGELFF. The CDR3 DNA follows: TGTGCCAGCAGCGCGCGGGACTTGAACACCGGGGAGCTGTTTTTT.

This chain uses TRBV5-4 with TRBJ2-2; TRBD2 agrees at 11 bases. With V trimmed by 4 bases and J by 3 bases, 8 bases remained unmatched. CDR3 length: 17 amino acids. CDR1 is SGHNT, CDR2 YYREEE, per germline (reference sequence). CDR3 sequence reads: CASSPDGTSGYTGELFF. CDR3 DNA sequence: TGTGCCAGCAGCCCCGACGGGACTAGCGGATACACCGGGGAGCTGTTTTTT. The full variable domain, completed using reference TRBV5-4 and TRBJ2-2, is ETGVTQSPTHLIKTRGQQVTLRCSSQSGHNTVSWYQQALGQGPQFIFQYYREEENGRGNFPPRFSGLQFPNYSSELNVNALELDDSALYLCASSPDGTSGYTGELFFGEGSRLTVL.